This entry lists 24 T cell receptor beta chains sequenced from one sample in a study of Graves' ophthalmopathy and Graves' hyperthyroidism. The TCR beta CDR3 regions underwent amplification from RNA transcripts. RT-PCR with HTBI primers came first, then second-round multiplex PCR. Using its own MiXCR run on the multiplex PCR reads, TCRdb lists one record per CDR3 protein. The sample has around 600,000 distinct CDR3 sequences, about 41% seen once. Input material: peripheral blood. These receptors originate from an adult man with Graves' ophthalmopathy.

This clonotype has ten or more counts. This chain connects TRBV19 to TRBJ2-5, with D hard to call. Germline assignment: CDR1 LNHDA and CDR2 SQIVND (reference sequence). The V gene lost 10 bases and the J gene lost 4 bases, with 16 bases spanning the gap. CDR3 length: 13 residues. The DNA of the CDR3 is TGTGCCACCGGTCTGGGGAATCGAGAGACCCAGTACTTC. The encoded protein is CATGLGNRETQYF. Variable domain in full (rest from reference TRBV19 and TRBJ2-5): DGGITQSPKYLFRKEGQNVTLSCEQNLNHDAMYWYRQDPGQGLRLIYYSQIVNDFQKGDIAEGYSVSREKKESFPLTVTSAQKNPTAFYLCATGLGNRETQYFGPGTRLLVL.

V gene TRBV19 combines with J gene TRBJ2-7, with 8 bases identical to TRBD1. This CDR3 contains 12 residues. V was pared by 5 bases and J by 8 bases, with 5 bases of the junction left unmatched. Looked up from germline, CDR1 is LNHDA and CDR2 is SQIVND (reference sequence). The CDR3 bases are TGTGCCAGTAGTGTGGGACAGGAGAAGCAGTACTTC. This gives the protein CASSVGQEKQYF.

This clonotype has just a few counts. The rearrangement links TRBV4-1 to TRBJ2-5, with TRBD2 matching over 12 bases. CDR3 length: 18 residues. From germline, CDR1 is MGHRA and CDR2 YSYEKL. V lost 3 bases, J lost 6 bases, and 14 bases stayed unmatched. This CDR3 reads CASSQGRPLAGGGKTQYF. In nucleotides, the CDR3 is TGCGCCAGCAGCCAGGGTCGACCACTAGCGGGAGGAGGAAAGACCCAGTACTTC.

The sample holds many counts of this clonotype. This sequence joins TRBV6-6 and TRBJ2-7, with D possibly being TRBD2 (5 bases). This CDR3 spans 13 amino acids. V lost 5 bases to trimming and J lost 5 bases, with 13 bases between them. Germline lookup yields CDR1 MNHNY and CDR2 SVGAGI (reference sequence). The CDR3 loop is CASSQRSTNEQYF. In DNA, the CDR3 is TGTGCCAGCAGTCAACGGTCGACTAACGAGCAGTACTTC.

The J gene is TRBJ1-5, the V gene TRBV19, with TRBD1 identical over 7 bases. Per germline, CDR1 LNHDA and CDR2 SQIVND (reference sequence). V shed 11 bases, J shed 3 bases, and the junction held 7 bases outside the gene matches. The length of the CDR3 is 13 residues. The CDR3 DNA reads TGTGCCTGGAGAGGGGGCGACAATCAGCCCCAGCATTTT. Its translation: CAWRGGDNQPQHF.

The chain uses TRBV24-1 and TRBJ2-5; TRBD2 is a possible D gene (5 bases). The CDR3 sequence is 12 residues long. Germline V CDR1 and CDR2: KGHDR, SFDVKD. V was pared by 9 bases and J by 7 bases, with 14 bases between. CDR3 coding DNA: TGTGCCACCTCGGACTGGAGTGGGACCCAGTACTTC. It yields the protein CATSDWSGTQYF.

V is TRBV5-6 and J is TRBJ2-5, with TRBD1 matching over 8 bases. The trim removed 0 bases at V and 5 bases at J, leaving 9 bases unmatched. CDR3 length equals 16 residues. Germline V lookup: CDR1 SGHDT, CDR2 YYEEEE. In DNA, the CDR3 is TGTGCCAGCAGCTTGGCCGGGGCAGGGGGCGCGGAGACCCAGTACTTC. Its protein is CASSLAGAGGAETQYF.

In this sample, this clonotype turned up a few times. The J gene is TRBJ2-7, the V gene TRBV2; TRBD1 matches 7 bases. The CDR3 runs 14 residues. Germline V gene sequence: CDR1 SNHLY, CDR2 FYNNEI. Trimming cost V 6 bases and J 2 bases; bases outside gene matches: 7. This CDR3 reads CASSTGARTYEQYF. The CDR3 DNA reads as TGTGCCAGCAGCACAGGGGCGCGGACCTACGAGCAGTACTTC.

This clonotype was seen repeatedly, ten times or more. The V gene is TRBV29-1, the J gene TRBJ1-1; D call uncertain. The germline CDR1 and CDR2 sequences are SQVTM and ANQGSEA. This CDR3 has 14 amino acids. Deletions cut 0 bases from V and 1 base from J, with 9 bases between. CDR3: CSVEDLIGNTEAFF. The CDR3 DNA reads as TGCAGCGTTGAAGATCTCATAGGGAACACTGAAGCTTTCTTT.

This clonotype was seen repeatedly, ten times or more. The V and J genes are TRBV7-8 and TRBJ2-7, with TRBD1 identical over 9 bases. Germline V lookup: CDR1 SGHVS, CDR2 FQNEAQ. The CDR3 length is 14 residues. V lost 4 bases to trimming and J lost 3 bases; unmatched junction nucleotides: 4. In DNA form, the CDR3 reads TGTGCCAGCAGCTCCGGACAGGGGATCTACGAGCAGTACTTC. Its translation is CASSSGQGIYEQYF.

DNA for the CDR3: TGTGCCAGCAGGCGTCCGGGACAGGGTCACGACGAGCAGTACTTC. Its protein product is CASRRPGQGHDEQYF. This chain joins TRBV7-3 and TRBJ2-7, with 9 bases fitting TRBD1. After removal of 6 bases from V and 5 bases from J, the junction contained 11 bases not matched to a gene. Germline CDR1 is SGHTA and CDR2 is FQGTGA. This CDR3 contains 15 residues.

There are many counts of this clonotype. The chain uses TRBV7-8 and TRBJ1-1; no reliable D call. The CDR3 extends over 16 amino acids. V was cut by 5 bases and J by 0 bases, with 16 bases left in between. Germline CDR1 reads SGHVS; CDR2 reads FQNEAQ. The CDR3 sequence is CASSRRTDALNTEAFF. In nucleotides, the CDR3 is TGTGCCAGCAGCCGTCGGACGGACGCTTTGAACACTGAAGCTTTCTTT. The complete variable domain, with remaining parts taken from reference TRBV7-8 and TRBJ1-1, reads GAGVSQSPRYKVAKRGQDVALRCDPISGHVSLFWYQQALGQGPEFLTYFQNEAQLDKSGLPSDRFFAERPEGSVSTLKIQRTQQEDSAVYLCASSRRTDALNTEAFFGQGTRLTVV.

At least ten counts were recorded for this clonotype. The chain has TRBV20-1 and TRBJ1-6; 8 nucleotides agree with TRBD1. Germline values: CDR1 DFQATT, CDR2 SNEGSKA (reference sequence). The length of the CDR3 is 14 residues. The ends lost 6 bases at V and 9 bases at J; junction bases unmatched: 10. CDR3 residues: CSALAGRGRSPLHF. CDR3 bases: TGCAGTGCCCTCGCGGGCAGGGGGCGTTCACCCCTCCACTTT.

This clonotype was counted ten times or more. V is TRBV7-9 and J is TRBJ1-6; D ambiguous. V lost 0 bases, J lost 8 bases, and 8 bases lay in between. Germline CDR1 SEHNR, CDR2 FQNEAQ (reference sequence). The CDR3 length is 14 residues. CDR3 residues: CASSLAARDSPLHF. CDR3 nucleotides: TGTGCCAGCAGCTTAGCCGCCCGGGATTCACCCCTCCACTTT.

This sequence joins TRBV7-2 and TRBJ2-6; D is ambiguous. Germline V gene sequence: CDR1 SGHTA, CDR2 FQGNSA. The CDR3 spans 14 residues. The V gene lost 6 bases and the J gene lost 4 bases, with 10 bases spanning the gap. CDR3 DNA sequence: TGTGCCAGCAGTCAATGGCTCGGGGCCAACGTCCTGACTTTC. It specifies CASSQWLGANVLTF. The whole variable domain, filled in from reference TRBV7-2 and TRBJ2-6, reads GAGVSQSPSNKVTEKGKDVELRCDPISGHTALYWYRQSLGQGLEFLIYFQGNSAPDKSGLPSDRFSAERTGGSVSTLTIQRTQQEDSAVYLCASSQWLGANVLTFGAGSRLTVL.

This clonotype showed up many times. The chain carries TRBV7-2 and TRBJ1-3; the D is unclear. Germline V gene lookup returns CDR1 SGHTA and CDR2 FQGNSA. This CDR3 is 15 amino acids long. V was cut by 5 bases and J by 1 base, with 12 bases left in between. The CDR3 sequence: CASSLSQPSGNTIYF. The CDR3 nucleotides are TGTGCCAGCAGCCTATCCCAGCCGTCTGGAAACACCATATATTTT.

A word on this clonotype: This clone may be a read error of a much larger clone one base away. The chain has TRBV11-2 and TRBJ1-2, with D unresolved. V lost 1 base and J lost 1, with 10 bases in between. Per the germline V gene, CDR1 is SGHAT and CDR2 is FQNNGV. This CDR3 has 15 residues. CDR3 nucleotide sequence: TGTGCCAGCAGCTTAGTGGAAGCGGGTAACTATGGCTACACCTTC. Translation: CASSLVEAGNYGYTF.

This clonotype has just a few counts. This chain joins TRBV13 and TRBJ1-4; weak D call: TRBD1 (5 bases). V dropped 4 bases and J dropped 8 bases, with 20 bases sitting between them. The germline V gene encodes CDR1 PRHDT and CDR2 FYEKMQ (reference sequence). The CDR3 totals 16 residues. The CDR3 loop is CASSSGYGRGEEKLFF. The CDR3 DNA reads TGTGCCAGCAGCTCAGGATACGGAAGGGGTGAGGAAAAACTGTTTTTT.

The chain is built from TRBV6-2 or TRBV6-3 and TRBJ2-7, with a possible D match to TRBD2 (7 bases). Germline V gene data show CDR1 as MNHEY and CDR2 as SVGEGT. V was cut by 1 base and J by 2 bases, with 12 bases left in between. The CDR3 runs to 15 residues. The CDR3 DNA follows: TGTGCCAGCAGTTACTTTCCCGGGGGGCCCTACGAGCAGTACTTC. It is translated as CASSYFPGGPYEQYF.

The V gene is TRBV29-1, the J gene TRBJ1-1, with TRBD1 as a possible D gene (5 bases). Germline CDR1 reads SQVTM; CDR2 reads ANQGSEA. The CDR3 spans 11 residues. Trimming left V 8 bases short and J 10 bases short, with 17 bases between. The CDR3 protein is CSLDVRVVAFF. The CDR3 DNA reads TGCAGCTTGGATGTCAGGGTGGTAGCTTTCTTT. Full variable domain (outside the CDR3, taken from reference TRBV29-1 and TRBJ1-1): SAVISQKPSRDICQRGTSLTIQCQVDSQVTMMFWYRQQPGQSLTLIATANQGSEATYESGFVIDKFPISRPNLTFSTLTVSNMSPEDSSIYLCSLDVRVVAFFGQGTRLTVV.

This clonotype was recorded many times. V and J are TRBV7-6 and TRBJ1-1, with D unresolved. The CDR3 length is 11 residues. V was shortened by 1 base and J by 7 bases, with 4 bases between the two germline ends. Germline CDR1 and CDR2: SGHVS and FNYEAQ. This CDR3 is CASSLGGEAFF. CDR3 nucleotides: TGTGCCAGCAGCTTAGGGGGTGAAGCTTTCTTT.

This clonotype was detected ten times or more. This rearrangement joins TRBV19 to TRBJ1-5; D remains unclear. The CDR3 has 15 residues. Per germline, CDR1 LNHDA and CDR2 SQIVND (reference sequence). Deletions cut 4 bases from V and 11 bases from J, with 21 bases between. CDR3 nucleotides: TGTGCCAGTAGTAAATGGGCCGGCGCTCGGGGTACCCAGCATTTT. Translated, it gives CASSKWAGARGTQHF.

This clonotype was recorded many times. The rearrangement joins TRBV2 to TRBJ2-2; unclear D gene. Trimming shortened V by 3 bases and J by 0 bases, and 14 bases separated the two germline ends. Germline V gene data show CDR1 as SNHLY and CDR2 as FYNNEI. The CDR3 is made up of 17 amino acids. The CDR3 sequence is CASSELSIGTNTGELFF. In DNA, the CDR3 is TGTGCCAGCAGTGAGCTCTCTATCGGCACGAACACCGGGGAGCTGTTTTTT.

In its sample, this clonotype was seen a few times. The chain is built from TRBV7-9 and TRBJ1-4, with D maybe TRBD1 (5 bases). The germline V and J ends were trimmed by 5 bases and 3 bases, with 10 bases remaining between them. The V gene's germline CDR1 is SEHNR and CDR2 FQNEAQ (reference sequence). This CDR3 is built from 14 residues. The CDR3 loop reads CASSRGEANEKLFF. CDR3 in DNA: TGTGCCAGCAGCCGGGGGGAAGCTAATGAAAAACTGTTTTTT.